This T cell receptor (beta chain) was sequenced for a study of blood T cell repertoires in COVID-19. The table came from immunoSEQ multiplex PCR; TCRdb's copy has only in-frame clones and leaves some out. The sample holds 200,000 to 250,000 clones, 80% to 90% seen once. Germline V gene sequence: CDR1 MNHEY, CDR2 SMNVEV (reference sequence). The V segment lost 4 bases and the J segment 3 bases; nucleotides outside the gene matches: 8. CDR3 length equals 15 residues. Material for sequencing was PBMCs or T cells enriched from blood (not recorded which). The chain carries TRBV27 and TRBJ2-7; 8 nucleotides align to TRBD2. This clonotype originated in a woman between 40 and 50 years old with acute COVID-19. This CDR3 is CASSSPGGAGYEQYF. The DNA of the CDR3 is TGTGCCAGCAGTTCACCGGGGGGGGCAGGCTACGAGCAGTACTTC.